This T cell receptor (beta chain) originates from a study of HIV-infected patients and healthy controls. This clonotype was found many times. CDR3 length: 13 amino acids. Trimming took 4 bases from V and 0 from J, leaving 8 bases between them. Germline lookup yields CDR1 SGHNT and CDR2 YYREEE (reference sequence). TCRdb passed the 5' RACE reads through MiXCR, listing each CDR3 protein once. The sample includes around 64,000 distinct CDR3 sequences, 16% of them seen just once. This clonotype originated in a human donor in good health. The chain has TRBV5-4 and TRBJ2-7; maybe TRBD1 (6 bases). Sequenced: CD4+ T cells from blood. The CDR3 DNA reads as TGTGCCAGCAGCCAGGGGAGCTCCTACGAGCAGTACTTC. This sequence encodes CASSQGSSYEQYF. Full variable domain (missing parts from reference TRBV5-4 and TRBJ2-7): ETGVTQSPTHLIKTRGQQVTLRCSSQSGHNTVSWYQQALGQGPQFIFQYYREEENGRGNFPPRFSGLQFPNYSSELNVNALELDDSALYLCASSQGSSYEQYFGPGTRLTVT.